This TCR beta chain emerged from a study of T cells in narcolepsy. Whole-study findings and limits: Healthy controls reportedly lacked the autoreactive clonotypes serially found in patients' blood. Same-patient CSF and blood CD4+ T cell clonotypes included HCRT-specific and TRIB2-specific autoreactive ones.

TCRdb's table, derived via immunoSEQ multiplex PCR, lists solely in-frame clones and lacks some. The sample contains 28,000 or so clones, about 89% of which appear only once. The CDR3 extends over 12 amino acids. Looked up from germline, CDR1 is MNHEY and CDR2 is SVGAGI. With V trimmed by 8 bases and J by 6 bases, 5 bases remained unmatched. This clone was seen only a few times. Its matching antigen is unknown. The sample was CD45RA- memory CD4+ T cells from PBMCs. The chain is built from TRBV6-5 and TRBJ2-7; 9 bases agree with TRBD1. The receptor was isolated from a human donor with narcolepsy. The chain's CDR3 is CASRDRVGEQYF. DNA of the CDR3: TGTGCCAGCCGGGACAGGGTCGGCGAGCAGTACTTC.